The source of this T cell receptor (beta chain) is a study of CD8+ T cells in alopecia areata. In the study overall: Each day, treated patients took oral tofacitinib twice, at 5 to 10 mg per dose. Tofacitinib therapy took 6 to 18 months; 6 months off drug came after. General observations from the study: The study found higher clonality in lesional than normal scalp, especially in alopecia totalis/universalis.

Note on this clone: What it binds is unknown.

Reverse transcription of extracted RNA yielded cDNA, which provided the sequencing template. Assay used: immunoSEQ multiplex PCR; TCRdb lists only in-frame clones, some missing. This repertoire shows more than 90,000 clones, under 60% found once; its top ten account for 12%. CDR1 is SGHDN and CDR2 is FVKESK in the germline V gene. The CDR3 is 14 amino acids. V was pared by 4 bases and J by 6 bases, with 16 bases between. The sample's treatment: oral pan-JAK inhibitor, 5-10 mg twice daily. V gene TRBV14 combines with J gene TRBJ2-7; D assignment may be TRBD1 or TRBD2 (5 bases each). The sequenced sample was CD8+ T cells sorted from blood, obtained at week 24, from a patient treated with tofacitinib. This TCR was recovered from a human donor with alopecia areata. CDR3 nucleotides: TGTGCCAGCAGCCTTACCGGGACCCTCTCCGAGCAGTACTTC. Protein sequence: CASSLTGTLSEQYF.